The 20 T cell receptor beta chains below all came from one sample that was sequenced in a study of T cell changes during pregnancy in multiple sclerosis. Assay: immunoSEQ multiplex PCR; the TCRdb copy retains only in-frame clones and omits some. The data hold around 70,000 clones, with approximately 92% observed a single time. Here the sequenced sample was peripheral blood, taken after pregnancy. The receptors stem from a female donor in good health, enrolled as a control in a pregnancy study.

J is TRBJ1-1 and V is TRBV7-9; D unresolved. V gave up 5 bases and J gave up 0 bases, with 7 bases separating them. This CDR3 has 13 residues. Germline lookup yields CDR1 SEHNR and CDR2 FQNEAQ (reference sequence). Written as DNA, the CDR3 is TGTGCCAGCAGCCTACCCATGAACACTGAAGCTTTCTTT. Protein product: CASSLPMNTEAFF.

V and J are TRBV11-2 and TRBJ2-7; possible D gene TRBD2, 6 bases. From germline, CDR1 is SGHAT and CDR2 FQNNGV. This CDR3 spans 13 amino acids. The V end was cut by 1 base, the J end by 3 bases, with 7 bases between. CDR3 region: CASSLGDFYEQYF. CDR3 coding DNA: TGTGCCAGCAGCTTAGGGGACTTCTACGAGCAGTACTTC.

This sequence joins TRBV7-8 and TRBJ2-2, with TRBD1 identical over 7 bases. The length of the CDR3 is 17 residues. The V and J ends lost 0 bases and 0 bases, in that order; junction bases with no gene match: 4. CDR1 SGHVS and CDR2 FQNEAQ come from the germline V gene. The CDR3 coding sequence is TGTGCCAGCAGCTTAGCGGCCGGGACAGCGAACACCGGGGAGCTGTTTTTT. Its translation: CASSLAAGTANTGELFF.

V and J are TRBV9 and TRBJ1-1; 9 nucleotides line up with TRBD1. Trimming at V came to 0 bases and at J to 6 bases, leaving 3 bases not matched to a gene. This CDR3 is 14 amino acids long. Germline V CDR1 and CDR2: SGDLS, YYNGEE. DNA for the CDR3: TGTGCCAGCAGCGTAGACACAGGGGGCGCTGAAGCTTTCTTT. It yields the protein CASSVDTGGAEAFF.

The chain is built from TRBV19 and TRBJ2-2, with 7 bases identical to TRBD1. The V gene's germline CDR1 is LNHDA and CDR2 SQIVND (reference sequence). CDR3 length equals 16 residues. Trimming at V came to 3 bases and at J to 3 bases, leaving 7 bases not matched to a gene. The CDR3 spells CASSIPTGWDTGELFF. The CDR3 nucleotides read TGTGCCAGTAGTATTCCGACAGGGTGGGACACCGGGGAGCTGTTTTTT.

The chain joins TRBV6-1 to TRBJ1-2; the D gene is possibly TRBD1 (5 bases). Trimming took 6 bases from V and 4 from J, leaving 12 bases between them. The CDR3 loop spans 13 amino acids. The germline V gene encodes CDR1 MNHNS and CDR2 SASEGT. The DNA of the CDR3 is TGTGCCAGCAGGGGGCAGGGCCGCTATGGCTACACCTTC. Translated, it gives CASRGQGRYGYTF.

This chain uses TRBV28 with TRBJ1-2; TRBD1 might be the D (6 bases). CDR3 length equals 12 residues. The germline CDR1 and CDR2 sequences are MDHEN and SYDVKM. Trimming pared 9 bases from V and 8 bases from J, leaving 16 bases between. CDR3 sequence (DNA): TGTGCCAGTCAGGGGAGCCTATGGGGCTACACCTTC. This gives the protein CASQGSLWGYTF.

About this clone itself: The same CDR3 is also encoded by other DNA sequences in this sample. The V gene is TRBV27, the J gene TRBJ2-7; tentatively, D is TRBD2 (5 bases). The CDR3 length is 14 residues. V lost 2 bases and J 3 bases, leaving 11 bases between the germline ends. Germline values: CDR1 MNHEY, CDR2 SMNVEV (reference sequence). The chain's CDR3 is CASSLRDTSYEQYF. The CDR3 DNA follows: TGTGCCAGCAGTTTACGTGACACTAGCTACGAGCAGTACTTC.

The chain combines TRBV28 with TRBJ2-5, with D possibly TRBD2 on 6 matching bases. The CDR3 loop spans 14 amino acids. V lost 1 base to trimming and J lost 5 bases, with 11 bases between them. CDR1 MDHEN and CDR2 SYDVKM come from the germline V gene. CDR3 DNA sequence: TGTGCCAGCAGTTTATTAGCTGGGGGGGAGACCCAGTACTTC. Encoded protein: CASSLLAGGETQYF.

The chain has TRBV27 and TRBJ2-3; tentatively, D is TRBD2 (5 bases). The CDR3 length is 14 residues. Germline CDR1 and CDR2: MNHEY and SMNVEV (reference sequence). The V gene lost 2 bases and the J gene lost 1 base, with 7 bases spanning the gap. CDR3 amino acids: CASSLKAGTDTQYF. CDR3 in DNA: TGTGCCAGCAGTTTAAAAGCGGGCACAGATACGCAGTATTTT.

The chain combines TRBV6-6 with TRBJ2-7, with 8 bases that match TRBD2. With V trimmed by 6 bases and J by 1 base, 8 bases remained unmatched. Germline V CDR1 and CDR2: MNHNY, SVGAGI (reference sequence). The CDR3 consists of 15 residues. DNA of the CDR3: TGTGCCAGCAGCCGTACCACTAGCGGATCCTACGAGCAGTACTTC. Amino acids: CASSRTTSGSYEQYF.

V is TRBV11-2 and J is TRBJ2-5; the match to TRBD1 covers 7 bases. V shed 5 bases and J 3 bases; nucleotides not matched to a gene: 6. This CDR3 is 14 amino acids long. CDR1 SGHAT and CDR2 FQNNGV come from the germline V gene. CDR3 sequence reads: CASSAQTGKETQYF. The CDR3 DNA follows: TGTGCCAGCAGCGCCCAGACAGGGAAAGAGACCCAGTACTTC.

The chain recombines TRBV27 with TRBJ1-1; a possible D gene is TRBD1 (5 bases). The CDR3 sequence is 15 residues long. CDR1 is MNHEY and CDR2 is SMNVEV in the germline V gene (reference sequence). Trimming stripped 5 bases from V and 3 bases from J, with 16 bases between. CDR3: CASSPLGGEDTEAFF. CDR3 nucleotide sequence: TGTGCCAGCAGTCCCTTGGGGGGGGAGGACACTGAAGCTTTCTTT.

The chain combines TRBV28 with TRBJ2-7, with D unclear. CDR3 length equals 15 residues. Trimming cost V 4 bases and J 3 bases, with 16 bases left between them. The germline CDR1 and CDR2 sequences are MDHEN and SYDVKM. The CDR3 is CASSSLGPPLYEQYF. The CDR3 coding sequence is TGTGCCAGCAGTTCCCTAGGCCCCCCCCTCTACGAGCAGTACTTC.

This clone was counted a single time. The chain has TRBV28 and TRBJ2-2, with a weak D call TRBD1 (5 bases). V lost 6 bases, J lost 2 bases, and 22 bases lay in between. Germline CDR1 reads MDHEN; CDR2 reads SYDVKM. The CDR3 has 18 amino acids. The CDR3 DNA sequence: TGTGCCAGCAGCCCGTCCCGTTGGGGCACGAATAACACCGGGGAGCTGTTTTTT. Residues: CASSPSRWGTNNTGELFF. The whole variable domain, remainder taken from reference TRBV28 and TRBJ2-2, is DVKVTQSSRYLVKRTGEKVFLECVQDMDHENMFWYRQDPGLGLRLIYFSYDVKMKEKGDIPEGYSVSREKKERFSLILESASTNQTSMYLCASSPSRWGTNNTGELFFGEGSRLTVL.

The chain carries TRBV30 and TRBJ1-1, with a weak D call TRBD1 (5 bases). V lost 4 bases to trimming and J lost 1 base, with 13 bases between them. This CDR3 is built from 14 residues. Germline CDR1 GTSNPN, CDR2 SVGIG (reference sequence). The CDR3, as DNA: TGTGCCTGGATGGGGGGGAGTTGGAACACTGAAGCTTTCTTT. Encoded protein: CAWMGGSWNTEAFF. Looking up the rest from reference TRBV30 and TRBJ1-1 gives the full variable domain: SQTIHQWPATLVQPVGSPLSLECTVEGTSNPNLYWYRQAAGRGLQLLFYSVGIGQISSEVPQNLSASRPQDRQFILSSKKLLLSDSGFYLCAWMGGSWNTEAFFGQGTRLTVV.

The chain is built from TRBV30 and TRBJ1-1; 8 bases map to TRBD1. Germline assignment: CDR1 GTSNPN and CDR2 SVGIG (reference sequence). Germline trimming cut 7 bases from V and 5 bases from J; bases unmatched to any gene: 9. This CDR3 is 13 amino acids long. The CDR3 sequence is CASRITGGTEAFF. CDR3 nucleotides: TGTGCCTCCCGAATCACAGGGGGGACTGAAGCTTTCTTT.

J is TRBJ1-6 and V is TRBV10-1; 7 nucleotides align to TRBD1. Germline-derived CDR1 and CDR2 are WNHNN and SYGVQD (reference sequence). J lost 6 bases, V lost 10 bases, and 15 bases had no gene match. The CDR3 has 16 residues. Here the CDR3 DNA reads TGCGCCACCCGGGGGGGGACAGCGGCGTCTAATTCACCCCTCCACTTT. Translation gives CATRGGTAASNSPLHF.

The rearrangement links TRBV13 to TRBJ2-2, with 11 nucleotides matching TRBD2. The ends lost 5 bases at V and 10 bases at J; junction bases unmatched: 6. The CDR3 is 14 amino acids. The germline CDR1 and CDR2 sequences are PRHDT and FYEKMQ (reference sequence). The CDR3 nucleotides read TGTGCCAGCAGCCATACTAGCGGGAGTGTGGAGCTGTTTTTT. Protein: CASSHTSGSVELFF.

The chain is built from TRBV9 and TRBJ2-3, with D maybe TRBD2 (7 bases). Germline V CDR1 and CDR2: SGDLS, YYNGEE. V was shortened by 0 bases and J by 8 bases, with 10 bases between the two germline ends. The CDR3 is 13 residues long. As DNA, the CDR3 is TGTGCCAGCAGCGTAGAGGGGGGGGGTACGCAGTATTTT. Its protein product is CASSVEGGGTQYF. The full variable domain, with the rest looked up from reference TRBV9 and TRBJ2-3, is DSGVTQTPKHLITATGQRVTLRCSPRSGDLSVYWYQQSLDQGLQFLIQYYNGEERAKGNILERFSAQQFPDLHSELNLSSLELGDSALYFCASSVEGGGTQYFGPGTRLTVL.